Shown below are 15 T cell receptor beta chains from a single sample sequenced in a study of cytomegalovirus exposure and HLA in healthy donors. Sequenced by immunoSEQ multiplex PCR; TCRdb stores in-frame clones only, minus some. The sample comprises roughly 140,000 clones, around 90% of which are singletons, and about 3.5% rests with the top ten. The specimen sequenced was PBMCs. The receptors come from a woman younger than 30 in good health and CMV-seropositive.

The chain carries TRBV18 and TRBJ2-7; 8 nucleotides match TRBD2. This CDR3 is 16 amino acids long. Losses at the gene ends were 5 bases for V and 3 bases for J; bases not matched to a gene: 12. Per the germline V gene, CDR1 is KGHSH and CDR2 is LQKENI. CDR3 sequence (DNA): TGTGCCAGCTCAGGGACTAGGCCCGCTAACCTCTACGAGCAGTACTTC. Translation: CASSGTRPANLYEQYF.

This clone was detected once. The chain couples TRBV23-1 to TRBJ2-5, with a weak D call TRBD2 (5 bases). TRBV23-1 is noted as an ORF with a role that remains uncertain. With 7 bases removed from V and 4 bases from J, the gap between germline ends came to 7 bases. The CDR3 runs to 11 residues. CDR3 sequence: CASIEGETQYF. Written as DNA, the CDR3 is TGCGCCAGCATCGAGGGAGAGACCCAGTACTTC.

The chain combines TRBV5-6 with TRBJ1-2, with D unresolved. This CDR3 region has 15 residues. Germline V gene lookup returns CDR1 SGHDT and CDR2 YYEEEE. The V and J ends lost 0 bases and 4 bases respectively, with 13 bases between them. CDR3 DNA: TGTGCCAGCAGCTTGGCCAAAACGGTTCTCTATGGCTACACCTTC. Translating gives CASSLAKTVLYGYTF.

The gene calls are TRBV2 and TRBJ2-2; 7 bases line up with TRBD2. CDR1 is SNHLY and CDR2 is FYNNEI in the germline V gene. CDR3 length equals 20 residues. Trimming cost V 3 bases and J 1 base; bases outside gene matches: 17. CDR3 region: CASSEPEALGGEVNTGELFF. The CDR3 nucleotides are TGTGCCAGCAGTGAGCCGGAAGCCCTGGGAGGGGAAGTGAACACCGGGGAGCTGTTTTTT.

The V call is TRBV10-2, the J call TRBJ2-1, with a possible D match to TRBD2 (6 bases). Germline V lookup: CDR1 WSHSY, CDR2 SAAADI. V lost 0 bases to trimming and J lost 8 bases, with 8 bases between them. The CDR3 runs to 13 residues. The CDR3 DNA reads TGCGCCAGCAGTGAGTCCGGGGGTGATGAGCAGTTCTTC. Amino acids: CASSESGGDEQFF.

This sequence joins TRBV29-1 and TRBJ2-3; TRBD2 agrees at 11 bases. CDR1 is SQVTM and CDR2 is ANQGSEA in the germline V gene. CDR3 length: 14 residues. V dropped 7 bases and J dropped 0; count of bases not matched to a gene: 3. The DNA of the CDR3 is TGCAGCGCCGTAGCGGGAGGGAGCACAGATACGCAGTATTTT. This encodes CSAVAGGSTDTQYF.

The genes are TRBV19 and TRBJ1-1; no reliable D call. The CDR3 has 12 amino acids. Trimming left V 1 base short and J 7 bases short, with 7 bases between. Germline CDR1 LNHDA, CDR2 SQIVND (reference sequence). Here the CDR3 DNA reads TGTGCCAGTAGTATAGGGGCTCATGAAGCTTTCTTT. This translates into CASSIGAHEAFF.

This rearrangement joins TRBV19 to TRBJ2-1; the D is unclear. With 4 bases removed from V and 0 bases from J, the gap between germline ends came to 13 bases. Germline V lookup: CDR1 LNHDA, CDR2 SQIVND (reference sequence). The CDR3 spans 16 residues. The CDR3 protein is CASSSGGVHSYNEQFF. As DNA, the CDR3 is TGTGCCAGTAGTAGTGGCGGAGTGCACTCCTACAATGAGCAGTTCTTC.

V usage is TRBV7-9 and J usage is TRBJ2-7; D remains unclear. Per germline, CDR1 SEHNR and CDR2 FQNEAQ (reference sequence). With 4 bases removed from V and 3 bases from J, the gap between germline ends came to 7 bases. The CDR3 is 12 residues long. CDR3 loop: CASSSSGYEQYF. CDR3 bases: TGTGCCAGCAGCTCATCGGGCTACGAGCAGTACTTC.

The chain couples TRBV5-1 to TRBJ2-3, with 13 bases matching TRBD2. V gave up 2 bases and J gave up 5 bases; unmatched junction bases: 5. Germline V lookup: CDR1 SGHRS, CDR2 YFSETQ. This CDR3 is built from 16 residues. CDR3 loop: CASSLTSGRAVDTQYF. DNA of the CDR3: TGCGCCAGCAGCTTAACTAGCGGGAGGGCTGTAGATACGCAGTATTTT.

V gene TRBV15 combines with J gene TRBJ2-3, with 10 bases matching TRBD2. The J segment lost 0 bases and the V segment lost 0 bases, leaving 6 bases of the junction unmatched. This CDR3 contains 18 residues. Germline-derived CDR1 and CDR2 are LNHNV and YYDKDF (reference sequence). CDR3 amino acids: CATSRDGETSGSTDTQYF. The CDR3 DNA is TGTGCCACCAGCAGAGATGGAGAGACTAGCGGGAGCACAGATACGCAGTATTTT.

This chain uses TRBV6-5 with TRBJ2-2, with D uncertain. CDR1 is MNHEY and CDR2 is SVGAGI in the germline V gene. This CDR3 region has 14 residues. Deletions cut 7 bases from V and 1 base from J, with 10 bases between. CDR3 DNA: TGTGCCAGCATGTCGCAGAAGAACACCGGGGAGCTGTTTTTT. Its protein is CASMSQKNTGELFF.

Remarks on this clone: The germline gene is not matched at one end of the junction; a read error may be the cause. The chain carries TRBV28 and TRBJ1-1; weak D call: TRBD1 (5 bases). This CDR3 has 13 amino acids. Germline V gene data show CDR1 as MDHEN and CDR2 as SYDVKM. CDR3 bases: TGTGCCGCAGTAGGGGCAGGAGACACTGAGGCTTTCTTT. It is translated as CAAVGAGDTEAFF.

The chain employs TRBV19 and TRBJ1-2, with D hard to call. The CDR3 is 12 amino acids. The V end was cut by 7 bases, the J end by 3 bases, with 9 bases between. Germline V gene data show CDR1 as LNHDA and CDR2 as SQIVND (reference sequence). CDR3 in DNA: TGTGCCAGTAACCGGGGAGACTATGGCTACACCTTC. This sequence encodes CASNRGDYGYTF.

The CDR3 spells CASSWKGQGYSNQPQHF. Here the CDR3 DNA reads TGCGCCAGCAGCTGGAAGGGACAGGGTTATAGCAATCAGCCCCAGCATTTT. J is TRBJ1-5 and V is TRBV23-1, with 9 bases fitting TRBD1. TRBV23-1 is flagged as an ORF with uncertain function. The J segment lost 0 bases and the V segment lost 6 bases, leaving 9 bases of the junction unmatched. CDR3 length: 17 amino acids.